The clone carrying this T cell receptor (beta chain) was seen a few times. The sequenced template was cDNA made from the entire isolated RNA. Method: immunoSEQ multiplex PCR; TCRdb's copy keeps in-frame clones and lacks some. The table has just over 600,000 clones, roughly a sixth seen once; the top ten hold around 0.1%. This sample was included in a study of beta chain features in type 1 diabetes. CDR1 is MGHDK, CDR2 SYGVNS, per germline. The CDR3 runs to 13 residues. V was trimmed by 9 bases and J by 2 bases, leaving 11 bases between them. V is TRBV25-1 and J is TRBJ1-3; a weak D match, TRBD1 (5 bases). The source material was naive CD4+ T cells from blood. The clonotype comes from a man aged 18 to 29 in good health. CDR3 loop: CASEMTAGNTIYF. CDR3 sequence (DNA): TGTGCCAGTGAAATGACAGCTGGAAACACCATATATTTT.